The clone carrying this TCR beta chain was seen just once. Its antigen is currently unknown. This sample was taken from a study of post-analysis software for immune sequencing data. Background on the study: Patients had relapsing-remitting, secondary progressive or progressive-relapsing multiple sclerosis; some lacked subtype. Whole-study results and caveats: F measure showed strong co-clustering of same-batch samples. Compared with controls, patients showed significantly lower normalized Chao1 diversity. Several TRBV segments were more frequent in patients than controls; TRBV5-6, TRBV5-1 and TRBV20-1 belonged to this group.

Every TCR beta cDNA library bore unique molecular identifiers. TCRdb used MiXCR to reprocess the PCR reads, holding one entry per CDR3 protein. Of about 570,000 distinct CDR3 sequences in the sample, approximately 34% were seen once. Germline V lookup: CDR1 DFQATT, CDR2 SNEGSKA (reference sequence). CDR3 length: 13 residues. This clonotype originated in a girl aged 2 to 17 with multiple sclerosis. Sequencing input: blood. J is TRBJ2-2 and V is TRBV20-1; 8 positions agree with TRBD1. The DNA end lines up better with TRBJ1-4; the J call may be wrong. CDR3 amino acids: CSARHRGDEKLFF. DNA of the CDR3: TGCAGTGCTAGACACAGGGGGGACGAAAAACTGTTTTTT.